The rows below give T cell receptor beta chains drawn from one sample of a study of radiotherapy plus CTLA-4 blockade in lung cancer. The data were produced by immunoSEQ multiplex PCR, yet TCRdb's version contains in-frame clones alone and is incomplete. The data show 55,000 to 85,000 clones, more than 70% seen once. Sequences were derived from peripheral blood, sampled from a patient treated with radiotherapy plus ipilimumab. The source is a human donor with non-small cell lung cancer whose response to radiotherapy plus ipilimumab could not be evaluated. Some clones in this sample may be carry-over from other donors' samples. Each CDR3 is given with its conserved first and last residue. The D gene is left open where the match is weak. Rows give clone size only sometimes, using once, few, many, or a class for an expanded clone.

CDR3,DNA,V,D,size,J
CASSFTGYSYEQYF,TGTGCCAGCAGCTTCACAGGATACTCCTACGAGCAGTACTTC,TRBV7-8,.,.,TRBJ2-7
CAIGREASYEQYF,TGTGCCATCGGGAGGGAGGCCTCCTACGAGCAGTACTTC,TRBV10-3,TRBD2,.,TRBJ2-7
CASSLDGMNTEAFF,TGCGCCAGCAGCCTCGACGGGATGAACACTGAAGCTTTCTTT,TRBV5-1,.,.,TRBJ1-1
CASSPDQETQYF,TGTGCCAGCTCACCCGACCAAGAGACCCAGTACTTC,TRBV18,.,.,TRBJ2-5
CASSAYGTGGRNIQYF,TGTGCCAGCAGCGCCTACGGGACAGGGGGAAGAAACATTCAGTACTTC,TRBV9,TRBD1,few,TRBJ2-4
CASSLGAQGIDTQYF,TGCGCCAGCAGCCTCGGGGCGCAGGGGATAGATACGCAGTATTTT,TRBV4-1,.,once,TRBJ2-3
CASSGTGTWADTQYF,TGTGCCAGCAGCGGCACCGGGACTTGGGCAGATACGCAGTATTTT,TRBV9,.,.,TRBJ2-3
CASSQELSRVGYTF,TGTGCCAGCAGCCAAGAGTTGTCGAGGGTCGGCTACACCTTC,TRBV14,.,.,TRBJ1-2
CASSTQGDYGYTF,TGTGCCAGCAGCACCCAGGGGGACTATGGCTACACCTTC,TRBV7-9,TRBD1,few,TRBJ1-2
CASSAAGTSGPDTQYF,TGTGCCAGCTCAGCCGCGGGGACTAGCGGGCCAGATACGCAGTATTTT,TRBV18,TRBD2,once,TRBJ2-3
CASSSQRGELFF,TGTGCCAGCAGCTCCCAGCGGGGGGAGCTGTTTTTT,TRBV7-2,.,.,TRBJ2-2
CSAQRGAYEQYF,TGCAGCGCCCAGCGGGGGGCCTACGAGCAGTACTTC,TRBV29-1,TRBD2,.,TRBJ2-7
CASSLQGSNQPQHF,TGTGCCAGCAGCCTACAGGGTTCCAATCAGCCCCAGCATTTT,TRBV27,.,.,TRBJ1-5
CASSLDAVSYGYTF,TGTGCCAGCAGCTTGGACGCTGTTAGCTATGGCTACACCTTC,TRBV5-5,.,.,TRBJ1-2
CASRSTWQGDSPLHF,TGTGCCAGCAGATCAACGTGGCAGGGGGATTCACCCCTCCACTTT,TRBV6-5,TRBD1,.,TRBJ1-6
CASSLAGAYEQYF,TGTGCCAGTAGTCTCGCAGGGGCCTACGAGCAGTACTTC,TRBV19,.,.,TRBJ2-7
CASSITQNTEAFF,TGTGCCAGTAGTATCACACAGAACACTGAAGCTTTCTTT,TRBV19,.,few,TRBJ1-1
CASSARQTNQPQHF,TGTGCCAGCAGTGCAAGACAGACCAATCAGCCCCAGCATTTT,TRBV2,.,.,TRBJ1-5
CASSGDLRGRSEKLFF,TGTGCCAGCAGTGGGGACCTCAGGGGGCGGTCTGAAAAACTGTTTTTT,TRBV28,TRBD1,.,TRBJ1-4
CASMIGLQPQHF,TGTGCCAGCATGATCGGGTTACAGCCCCAGCATTTT,TRBV28,.,few,TRBJ1-5
CASSPDRHYEQYF,TGTGCCAGCTCTCCGGACAGGCACTACGAGCAGTACTTC,TRBV18,TRBD1,once,TRBJ2-7
CASSATSGGALRKDNEQFF,TGCGCCAGCAGCGCGACTAGCGGGGGGGCGTTAAGGAAGGACAATGAGCAGTTCTTC,TRBV5-1,TRBD2,.,TRBJ2-1
CASSVASMNTEAFF,TGTGCCAGCAGCGTAGCTAGCATGAACACTGAAGCTTTCTTT,TRBV9,.,.,TRBJ1-1
CASAGGHTGTEAFF,TGTGCCAGCGCAGGGGGACACACGGGCACTGAAGCTTTCTTT,TRBV2,TRBD1,.,TRBJ1-1
CASRPAGEQQPQHF,TGTGCCAGCAGGCCCGCTGGGGAGCAACAGCCCCAGCATTTT,TRBV25-1,.,.,TRBJ1-5
CASSQDLGTGHYEQYF,TGCGCCAGCAGCCAAGATCTGGGGACAGGGCACTACGAGCAGTACTTC,TRBV4-1,TRBD1,.,TRBJ2-7
CASPRLAGARSYNEQFF,TGTGCCAGCCCTAGACTAGCGGGGGCACGCTCCTACAATGAGCAGTTCTTC,TRBV9,TRBD2,once,TRBJ2-1
CASSLGLNQETQYF,TGTGCCAGCAGCTTGGGACTGAACCAAGAGACCCAGTACTTC,TRBV5-4,.,once,TRBJ2-5
CASRGGRGNEKLFF,TGTGCCAGCCGGGGTGGCAGGGGCAATGAAAAACTGTTTTTT,TRBV7-9,.,.,TRBJ1-4
CASSLAGHSPEQYF,TGCGCCAGCAGCCTAGCGGGACACTCCCCCGAGCAGTACTTC,TRBV4-3,TRBD2,few,TRBJ2-7
CASSYSSRAGQPQHF,TGTGCCAGCAGTTACTCGAGCAGGGCTGGGCAGCCCCAGCATTTT,TRBV6-5,.,.,TRBJ1-5
CASSLQSGGVAGELFF,TGCGCCAGCAGCTTGCAATCCGGGGGGGTTGCCGGGGAGCTGTTTTTT,TRBV5-1,TRBD2,.,TRBJ2-2
CAISRGAQPDTQYF,TGTGCCATATCCCGGGGGGCCCAGCCAGATACGCAGTATTTT,TRBV6-5,.,.,TRBJ2-3
CASSLLLNTEAFF,TGTGCCAGCAGCCTACTCCTGAACACTGAAGCTTTCTTT,TRBV5-4,.,.,TRBJ1-1
CASSLGGGLGNEQFF,TGTGCCAGCAGCTTAGGTGGAGGGTTGGGGAATGAGCAGTTCTTC,TRBV7-2,.,.,TRBJ2-1
CASGLTGGDTGELFF,TGTGCCAGCGGACTCACAGGGGGCGACACCGGGGAGCTGTTTTTT,TRBV6-5,TRBD1,.,TRBJ2-2
CASSPRDFNYGYTF,TGTGCCAGCAGCCCGAGGGATTTTAACTATGGCTACACCTTC,TRBV7-9,.,.,TRBJ1-2
CASSLAGEGYEQYF,TGCGCCAGCAGCTTGGCTGGGGAGGGCTACGAGCAGTACTTC,TRBV5-1,TRBD2,.,TRBJ2-7
CASRSQGEETQYF,TGTGCCAGTAGAAGTCAGGGCGAAGAGACCCAGTACTTC,TRBV19,.,once,TRBJ2-5
CASKPGGSNEKLFF,TGTGCCAGCAAGCCGGGTGGGTCAAATGAAAAACTGTTTTTT,TRBV2,.,.,TRBJ1-4
CASSVTSGGRADTQYF,TGTGCCAGCAGCGTGACTAGCGGGGGGAGGGCAGATACGCAGTATTTT,TRBV5-4,TRBD2,many,TRBJ2-3
CASSLVQGNYGYTF,TGTGCCAGCAGCTTAGTCCAGGGAAACTATGGCTACACCTTC,TRBV7-2,.,.,TRBJ1-2
CASSQIRDLETQYF,TGTGCCAGCAGCCAAATCAGGGATTTGGAGACCCAGTACTTC,TRBV14,.,.,TRBJ2-5
CASRLAGLTGELFF,TGCGCCAGCAGACTAGCGGGGTTGACCGGGGAGCTGTTTTTT,TRBV5-1,TRBD2,few,TRBJ2-2
CASRPPPGQGPSYEQYF,TGTGCCAGCAGACCACCCCCGGGACAGGGTCCATCCTACGAGCAGTACTTC,TRBV28,TRBD1,.,TRBJ2-7
CASSYSQGNQPQHF,TGTGCCAGCAGTTACTCCCAGGGGAATCAGCCCCAGCATTTT,TRBV6-6,.,.,TRBJ1-5
CASSFSQGNTEAFF,TGTGCCAGCAGTTTTAGTCAGGGGAACACTGAAGCTTTCTTT,TRBV27,.,.,TRBJ1-1
CSVEDQMYTEAFF,TGCAGCGTTGAAGACCAAATGTACACTGAAGCTTTCTTT,TRBV29-1,.,.,TRBJ1-1
CASSLEGTGQQETQYF,TGTGCCAGCAGTTTAGAGGGGACAGGACAACAAGAGACCCAGTACTTC,TRBV28,TRBD1,once,TRBJ2-5
CASSLAFSGGDTQYF,TGCGCCAGCAGCTTGGCCTTTAGCGGGGGCGATACGCAGTATTTT,TRBV5-1,TRBD2,.,TRBJ2-3
CASSGGTDSYEQYF,TGCGCCAGCAGCGGGGGGACAGATTCCTACGAGCAGTACTTC,TRBV5-1,.,.,TRBJ2-7
CASSYAGGSYEQYF,TGTGCCAGCAGCTACGCAGGAGGCTCCTACGAGCAGTACTTC,TRBV7-8,.,.,TRBJ2-7
CASSGGRQVSSYNSPLHF,TGTGCCAGCAGCGGCGGCCGACAGGTCAGCTCCTATAATTCACCCCTCCACTTT,TRBV9,.,.,TRBJ1-6
CASSSPPQGINEKLFF,TGTGCCAGCAGCTCTCCTCCACAGGGTATTAATGAAAAACTGTTTTTT,TRBV28,.,few,TRBJ1-4
CASTQGTDTQYF,TGTGCCAGCACGCAGGGCACAGATACGCAGTATTTT,TRBV2,.,.,TRBJ2-3
CASSPPGQGGNSNQPQHF,TGTGCCAGCAGCCCCCCCGGACAGGGGGGAAATAGCAATCAGCCCCAGCATTTT,TRBV2,TRBD1,.,TRBJ1-5
CASTHRDQETQYF,TGTGCCAGCACCCACAGGGACCAAGAGACCCAGTACTTC,TRBV5-6,.,.,TRBJ2-5
CASSVVAARGTQYF,TGTGCCAGCAGCGTAGTCGCTGCCCGGGGGACCCAGTACTTC,TRBV9,.,.,TRBJ2-5
CASSLGGFSNQPQHF,TGTGCCAGCAGCTTAGGAGGATTTAGCAATCAGCCCCAGCATTTT,TRBV5-6,.,once,TRBJ1-5
CASSLGQGANNEQFF,TGCGCCAGCAGCCTCGGACAGGGGGCCAACAATGAGCAGTTCTTC,TRBV4-1,TRBD1,.,TRBJ2-1